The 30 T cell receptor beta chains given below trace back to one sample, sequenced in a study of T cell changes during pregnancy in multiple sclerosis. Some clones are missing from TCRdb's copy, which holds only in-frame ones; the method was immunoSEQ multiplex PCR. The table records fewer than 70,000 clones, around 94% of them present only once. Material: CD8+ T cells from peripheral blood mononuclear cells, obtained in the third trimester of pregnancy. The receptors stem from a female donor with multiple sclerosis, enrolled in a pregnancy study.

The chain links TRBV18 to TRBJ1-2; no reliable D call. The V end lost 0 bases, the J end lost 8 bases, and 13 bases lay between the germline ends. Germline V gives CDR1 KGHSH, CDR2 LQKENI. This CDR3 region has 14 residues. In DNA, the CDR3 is TGTGCCAGCTCACCACCGCTTCGGGCGGGAGGCTACACCTTC. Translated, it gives CASSPPLRAGGYTF.

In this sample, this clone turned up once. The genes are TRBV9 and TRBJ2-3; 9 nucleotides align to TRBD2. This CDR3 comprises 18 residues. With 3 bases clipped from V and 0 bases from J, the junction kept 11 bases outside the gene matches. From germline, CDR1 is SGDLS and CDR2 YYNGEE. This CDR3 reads CASSETSGTSPSTDTQYF. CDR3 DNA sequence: TGTGCCAGCAGCGAAACTTCCGGGACTAGCCCCAGCACAGATACGCAGTATTTT.

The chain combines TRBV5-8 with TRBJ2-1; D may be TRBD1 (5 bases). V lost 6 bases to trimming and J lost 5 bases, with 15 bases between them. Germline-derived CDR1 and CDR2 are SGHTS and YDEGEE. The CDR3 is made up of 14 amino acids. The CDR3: CASTPRARHNEQFF. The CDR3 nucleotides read TGTGCCAGCACCCCCAGGGCGCGTCACAATGAGCAGTTCTTC.

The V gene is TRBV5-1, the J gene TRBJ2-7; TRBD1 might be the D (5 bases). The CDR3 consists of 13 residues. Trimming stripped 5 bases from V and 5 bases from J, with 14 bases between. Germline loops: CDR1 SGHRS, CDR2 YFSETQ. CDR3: CASRQDLRDEQYF. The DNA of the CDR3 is TGCGCCAGCAGACAGGACCTGAGAGACGAGCAGTACTTC. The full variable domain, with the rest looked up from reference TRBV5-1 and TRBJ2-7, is KAGVTQTPRYLIKTRGQQVTLSCSPISGHRSVSWYQQTPGQGLQFLFEYFSETQRNKGNFPGRFSGRQFSNSRSEMNVSTLELGDSALYLCASRQDLRDEQYFGPGTRLTVT.

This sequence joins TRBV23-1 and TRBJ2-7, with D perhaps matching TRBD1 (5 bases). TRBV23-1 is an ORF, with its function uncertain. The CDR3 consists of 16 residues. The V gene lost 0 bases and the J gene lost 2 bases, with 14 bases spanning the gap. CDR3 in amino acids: CASSQSWRQLTYEQYF. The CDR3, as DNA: TGCGCCAGCAGTCAATCTTGGAGACAGTTGACCTACGAGCAGTACTTC.

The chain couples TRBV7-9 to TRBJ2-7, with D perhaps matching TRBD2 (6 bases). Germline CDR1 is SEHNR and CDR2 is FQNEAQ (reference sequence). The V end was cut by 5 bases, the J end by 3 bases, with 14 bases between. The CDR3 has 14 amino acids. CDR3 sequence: CASSRGGDSYEQYF. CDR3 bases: TGTGCCAGCAGCCGGGGAGGAGACAGCTACGAGCAGTACTTC.

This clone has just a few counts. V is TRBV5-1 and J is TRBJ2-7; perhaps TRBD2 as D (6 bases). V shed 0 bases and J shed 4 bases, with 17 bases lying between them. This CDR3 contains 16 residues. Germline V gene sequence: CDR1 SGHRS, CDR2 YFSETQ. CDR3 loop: CASSLAQGLLGYEQYF. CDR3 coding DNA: TGCGCCAGCAGCTTGGCCCAGGGACTGTTGGGGTACGAGCAGTACTTC.

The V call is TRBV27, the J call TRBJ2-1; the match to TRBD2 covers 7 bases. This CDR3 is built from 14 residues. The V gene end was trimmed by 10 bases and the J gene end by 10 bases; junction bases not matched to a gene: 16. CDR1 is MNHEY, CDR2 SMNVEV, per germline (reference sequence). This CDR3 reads CAIKGLLSSGEQFF. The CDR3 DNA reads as TGTGCCATCAAGGGACTATTGAGTTCTGGAGAGCAGTTCTTC.

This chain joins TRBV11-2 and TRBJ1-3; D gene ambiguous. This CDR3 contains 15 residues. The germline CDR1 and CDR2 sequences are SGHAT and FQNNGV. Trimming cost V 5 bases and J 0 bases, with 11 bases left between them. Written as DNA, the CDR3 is TGTGCCAGCAGCCCATCCGTCAGCTCTGGAAACACCATATATTTT. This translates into CASSPSVSSGNTIYF.

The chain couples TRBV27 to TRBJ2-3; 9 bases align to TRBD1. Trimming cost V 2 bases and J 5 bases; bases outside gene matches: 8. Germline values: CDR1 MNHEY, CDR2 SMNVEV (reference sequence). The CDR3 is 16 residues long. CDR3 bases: TGTGCCAGCAGTTTAATCCTCGGGACAGGGCAAGATACGCAGTATTTT. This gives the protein CASSLILGTGQDTQYF.

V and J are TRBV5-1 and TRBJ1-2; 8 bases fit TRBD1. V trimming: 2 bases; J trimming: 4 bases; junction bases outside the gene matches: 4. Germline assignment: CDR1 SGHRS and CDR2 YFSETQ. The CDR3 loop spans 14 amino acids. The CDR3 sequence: CASSFDRGAYGYTF. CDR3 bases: TGCGCCAGCAGCTTTGACAGGGGAGCCTATGGCTACACCTTC.

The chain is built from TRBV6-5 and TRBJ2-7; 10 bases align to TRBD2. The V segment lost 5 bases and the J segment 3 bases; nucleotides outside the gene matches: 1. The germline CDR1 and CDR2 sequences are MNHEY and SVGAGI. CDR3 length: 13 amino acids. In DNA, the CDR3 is TGTGCCAGCAGTCCTAGCGGGAGCTACGAGCAGTACTTC. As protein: CASSPSGSYEQYF.

The CDR3 coding sequence is TGTGCCAGCAGTTACCTGAGGATGGATACCGGGGAGCTGTTTTTT. Translation gives CASSYLRMDTGELFF. The chain links TRBV6-5 to TRBJ2-2; unclear D gene. This CDR3 has 15 residues. The germline V gene encodes CDR1 MNHEY and CDR2 SVGAGI. V lost 2 bases to trimming and J lost 5 bases, with 12 bases between them.

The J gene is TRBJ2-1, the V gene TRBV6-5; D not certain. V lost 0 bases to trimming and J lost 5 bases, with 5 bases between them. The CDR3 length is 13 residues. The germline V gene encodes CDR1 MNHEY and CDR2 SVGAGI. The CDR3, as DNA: TGTGCCAGCAGTTACTCGAACAACAATGAGCAGTTCTTC. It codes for CASSYSNNNEQFF.

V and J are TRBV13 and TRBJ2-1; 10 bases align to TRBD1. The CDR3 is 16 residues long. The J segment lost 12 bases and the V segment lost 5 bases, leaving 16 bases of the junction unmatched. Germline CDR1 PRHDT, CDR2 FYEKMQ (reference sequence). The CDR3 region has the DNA TGTGCCAGCAGCCCCTGGGGAGGGACAGGGGAGACGTGGCAGTTCTTC. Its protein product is CASSPWGGTGETWQFF.

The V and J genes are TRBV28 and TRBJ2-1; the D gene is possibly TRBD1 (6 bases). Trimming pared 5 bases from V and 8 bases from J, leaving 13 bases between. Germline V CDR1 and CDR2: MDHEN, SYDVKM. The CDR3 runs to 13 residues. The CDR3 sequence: CASSPEGVDEQFF. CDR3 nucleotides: TGTGCCAGCAGTCCAGAGGGGGTCGATGAGCAGTTCTTC. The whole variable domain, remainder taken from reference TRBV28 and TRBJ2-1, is DVKVTQSSRYLVKRTGEKVFLECVQDMDHENMFWYRQDPGLGLRLIYFSYDVKMKEKGDIPEGYSVSREKKERFSLILESASTNQTSMYLCASSPEGVDEQFFGPGTRLTVL.

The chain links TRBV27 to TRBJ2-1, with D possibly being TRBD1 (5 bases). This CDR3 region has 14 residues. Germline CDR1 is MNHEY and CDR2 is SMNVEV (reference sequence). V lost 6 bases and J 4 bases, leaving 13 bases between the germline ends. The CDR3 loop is CASSVHTGYNEQFF. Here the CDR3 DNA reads TGTGCCAGCAGCGTGCACACAGGATACAATGAGCAGTTCTTC.

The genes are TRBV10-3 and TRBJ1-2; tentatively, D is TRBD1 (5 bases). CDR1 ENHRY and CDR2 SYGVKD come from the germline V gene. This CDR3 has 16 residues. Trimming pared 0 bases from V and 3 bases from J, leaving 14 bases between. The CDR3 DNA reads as TGTGCCATCAGTGAGTCGGTCCAGGGAGGGCACTATGGCTACACCTTC. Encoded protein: CAISESVQGGHYGYTF.

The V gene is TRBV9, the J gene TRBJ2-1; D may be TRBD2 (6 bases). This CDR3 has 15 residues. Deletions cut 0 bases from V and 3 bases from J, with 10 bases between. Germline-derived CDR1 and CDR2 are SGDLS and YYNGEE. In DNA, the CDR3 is TGTGCCAGCAGCGTAGCTGGGGGAGGCTACAATGAGCAGTTCTTC. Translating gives CASSVAGGGYNEQFF.

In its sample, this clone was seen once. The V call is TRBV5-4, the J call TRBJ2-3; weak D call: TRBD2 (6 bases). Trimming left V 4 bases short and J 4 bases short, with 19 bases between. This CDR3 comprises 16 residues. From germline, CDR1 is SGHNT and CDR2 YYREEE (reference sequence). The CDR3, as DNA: TGTGCCAGCAGCGCCCCGGGAATCCGGGAGCCAGATACGCAGTATTTT. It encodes CASSAPGIREPDTQYF.

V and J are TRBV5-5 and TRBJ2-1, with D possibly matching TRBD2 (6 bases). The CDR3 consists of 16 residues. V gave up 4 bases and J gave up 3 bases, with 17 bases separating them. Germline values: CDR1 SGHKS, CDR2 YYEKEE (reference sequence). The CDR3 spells CASSDGLWRDYNEQFF. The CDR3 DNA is TGTGCCAGCAGCGACGGATTATGGCGGGACTACAATGAGCAGTTCTTC.

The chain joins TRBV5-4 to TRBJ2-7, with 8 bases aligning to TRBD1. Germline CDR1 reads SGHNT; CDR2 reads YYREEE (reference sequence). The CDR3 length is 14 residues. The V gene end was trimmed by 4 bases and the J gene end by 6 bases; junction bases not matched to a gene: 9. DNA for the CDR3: TGTGCCAGCAGCCGTATCGGACAGGGCGCCGAGCAGTACTTC. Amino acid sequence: CASSRIGQGAEQYF.

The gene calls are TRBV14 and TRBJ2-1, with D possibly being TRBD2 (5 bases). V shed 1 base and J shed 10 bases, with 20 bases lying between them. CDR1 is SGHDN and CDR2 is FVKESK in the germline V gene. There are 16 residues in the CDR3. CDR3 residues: CASSQAGSDRPWEQFF. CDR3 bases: TGTGCCAGCAGCCAAGCGGGGAGCGACCGCCCTTGGGAGCAGTTCTTC.

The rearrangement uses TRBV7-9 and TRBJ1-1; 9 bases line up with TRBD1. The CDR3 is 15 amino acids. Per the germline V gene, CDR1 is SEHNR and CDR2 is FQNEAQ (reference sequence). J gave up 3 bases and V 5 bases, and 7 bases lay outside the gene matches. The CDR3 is CASSRDRELDTEAFF. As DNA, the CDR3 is TGTGCCAGCAGCAGGGACAGGGAGTTGGACACTGAAGCTTTCTTT. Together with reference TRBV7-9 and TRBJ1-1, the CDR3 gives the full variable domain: DTGVSQNPRHKITKRGQNVTFRCDPISEHNRLYWYRQTLGQGPEFLTYFQNEAQLEKSRLLSDRFSAERPKGSFSTLEIQRTEQGDSAMYLCASSRDRELDTEAFFGQGTRLTVV.

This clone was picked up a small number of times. The DNA of the CDR3 is TGTGCCAGCAGTGAAGCAGCGGGAGGGCCCGGGGAGCTGTTTTTT. Translation: CASSEAAGGPGELFF. The chain carries TRBV6-4 and TRBJ2-2; 10 nucleotides align to TRBD2. V gave up 3 bases and J gave up 6 bases; unmatched junction bases: 4. The V gene's germline CDR1 is MRHNA and CDR2 SNTAGT. CDR3 length equals 15 residues.

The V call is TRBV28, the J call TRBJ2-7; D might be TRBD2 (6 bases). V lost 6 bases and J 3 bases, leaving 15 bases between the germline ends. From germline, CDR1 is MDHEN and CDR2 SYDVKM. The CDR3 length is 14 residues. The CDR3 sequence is CASSPLAEGYEQYF. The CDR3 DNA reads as TGTGCCAGCAGCCCCCTCGCGGAGGGCTACGAGCAGTACTTC. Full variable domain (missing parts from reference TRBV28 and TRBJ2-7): DVKVTQSSRYLVKRTGEKVFLECVQDMDHENMFWYRQDPGLGLRLIYFSYDVKMKEKGDIPEGYSVSREKKERFSLILESASTNQTSMYLCASSPLAEGYEQYFGPGTRLTVT.

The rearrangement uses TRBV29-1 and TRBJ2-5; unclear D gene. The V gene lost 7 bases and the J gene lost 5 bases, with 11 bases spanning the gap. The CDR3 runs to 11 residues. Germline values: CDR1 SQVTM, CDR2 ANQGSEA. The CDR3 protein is CSGNFGETQYF. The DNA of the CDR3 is TGCAGCGGGAACTTCGGGGAGACCCAGTACTTC.

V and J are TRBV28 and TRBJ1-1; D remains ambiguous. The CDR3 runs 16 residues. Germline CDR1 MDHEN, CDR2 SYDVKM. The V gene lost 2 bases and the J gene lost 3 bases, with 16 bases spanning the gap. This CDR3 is CASSLKFRWVDTEAFF. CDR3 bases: TGTGCCAGCAGTTTAAAGTTCAGGTGGGTGGACACTGAAGCTTTCTTT.

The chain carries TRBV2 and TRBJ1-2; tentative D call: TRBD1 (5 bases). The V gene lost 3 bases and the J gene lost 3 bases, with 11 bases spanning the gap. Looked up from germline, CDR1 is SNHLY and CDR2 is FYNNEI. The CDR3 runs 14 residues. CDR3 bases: TGTGCCAGCAGTGATGCGGTCAGGGACTATGGCTACACCTTC. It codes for CASSDAVRDYGYTF. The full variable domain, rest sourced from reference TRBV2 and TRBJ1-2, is EPEVTQTPSHQVTQMGQEVILRCVPISNHLYFYWYRQILGQKVEFLVSFYNNEISEKSEIFDDQFSVERPDGSNFTLKIRSTKLEDSAMYFCASSDAVRDYGYTFGSGTRLTVV.

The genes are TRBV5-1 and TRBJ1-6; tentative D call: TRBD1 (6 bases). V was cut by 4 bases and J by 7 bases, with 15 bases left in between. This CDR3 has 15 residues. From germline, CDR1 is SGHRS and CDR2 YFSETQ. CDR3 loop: CASSARDTGNSPLHF. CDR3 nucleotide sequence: TGCGCCAGCAGCGCCCGGGACACTGGGAATTCACCCCTCCACTTT.